This T cell receptor (beta chain) derives from a study of cytomegalovirus exposure and HLA in healthy donors. The study, taken as a whole, reports: Cytomegalovirus-associated TCR beta chains were listed, numbering more than 150. Many donors carried some public TCRs, although rarity characterized most TCR sequences. It was reportedly the case that the classifier diagnosed cytomegalovirus status with high specificity and sensitivity. Three CMV-associated chains proved CMV antigen-specific in vitro.

TCRdb keeps only in-frame clones here, not all; method: immunoSEQ multiplex PCR. The sample consists of 260,000 or so clones, roughly 90% of them appearing once. As for this clone: Its specificity is not known.

With 9 bases removed from V and 4 bases from J, the gap between germline ends came to 18 bases. This CDR3 spans 14 amino acids. CDR1 is SNHLY, CDR2 FYNNEI, per germline. The clonotype originates from a woman aged 18-29 years in good health and CMV-seronegative. The sample consisted of PBMCs. V and J are TRBV2 and TRBJ1-2; a possible D gene is TRBD1 (5 bases). The CDR3 nucleotides read TGTGCCAGGAGATTAACGGGGGAGGGCTATGGCTACACCTTC. It translates to CARRLTGEGYGYTF.